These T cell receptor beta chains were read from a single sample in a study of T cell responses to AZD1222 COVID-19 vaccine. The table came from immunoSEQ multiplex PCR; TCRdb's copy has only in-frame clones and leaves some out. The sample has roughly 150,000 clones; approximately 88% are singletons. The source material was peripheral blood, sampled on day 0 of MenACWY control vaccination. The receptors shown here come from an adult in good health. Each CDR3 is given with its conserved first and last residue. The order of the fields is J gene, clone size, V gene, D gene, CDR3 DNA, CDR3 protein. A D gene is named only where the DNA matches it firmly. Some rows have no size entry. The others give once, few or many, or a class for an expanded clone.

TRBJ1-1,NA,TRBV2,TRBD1,TGTGCCAGCAGTGTTACGAGGGGGCTCGGAACTGAAGCTTTCTTT,CASSVTRGLGTEAFF
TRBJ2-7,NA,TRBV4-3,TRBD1,TGCGCCAGCAGCCAGTTGACAGGGCTAAGCTCCTACGAGCAGTACTTC,CASSQLTGLSSYEQYF
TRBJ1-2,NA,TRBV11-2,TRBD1,TGTGCCAGCAGCTTAGCCCTTACAGGGGCAGGCTCACGTGGCTACACCTTC,CASSLALTGAGSRGYTF
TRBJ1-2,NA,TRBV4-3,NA,TGCGCCAGCAGCCAAGCGGGCAGGAACTATGGCTACACCTTC,CASSQAGRNYGYTF
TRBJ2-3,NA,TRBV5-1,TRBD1,TGCGCCAGCAGCCTAGGACAGGGGCCAGATACGCAGTATTTT,CASSLGQGPDTQYF
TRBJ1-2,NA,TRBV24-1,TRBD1,TGTGCCACCAGTGACGCCGGGACAGGGGGCGCGGTTTATGGCTACACCTTC,CATSDAGTGGAVYGYTF
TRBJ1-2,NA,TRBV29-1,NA,TGCAGCGTTGAACTATCATGGGGCTACACCTTC,CSVELSWGYTF
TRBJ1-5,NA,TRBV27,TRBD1,TGTGCCAGCAGTCGGAGGACAGGAGGGAGTTCGAATCAGCCCCAGCATTTT,CASSRRTGGSSNQPQHF
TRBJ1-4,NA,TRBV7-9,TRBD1,TGTGCCAGCAGCTCGGACAGGCGATATGATGAAAAACTGTTTTTT,CASSSDRRYDEKLFF
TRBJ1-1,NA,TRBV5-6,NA,TGTGCCAGCAGCTTGAGGGGGGACACTGAAGCTTTCTTT,CASSLRGDTEAFF
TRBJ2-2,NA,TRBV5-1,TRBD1,TGCGCCAGCAGCGCCCCGGGACAGGGGGCAGAGGGGGAGCTGTTTTTT,CASSAPGQGAEGELFF
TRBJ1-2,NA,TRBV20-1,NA,TGCAGTGCTAGTGGGGCAGTAAAAGACTATGGCTACACCTTC,CSASGAVKDYGYTF
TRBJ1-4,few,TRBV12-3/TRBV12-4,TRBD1,TGTGCCAGCAGCCGGGGACAGGCAAAACTGTTTTTT,CASSRGQAKLFF
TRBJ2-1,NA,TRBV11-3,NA,TGTGCCAGCAGCCCGGAGCGGGACAGCAATGAGCAGTTCTTC,CASSPERDSNEQFF
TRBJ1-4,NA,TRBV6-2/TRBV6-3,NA,TGTGCCAGCAGCCGAAGGGCCGAAAAACTGTTTTTT,CASSRRAEKLFF
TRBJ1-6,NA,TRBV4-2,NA,TGTGCCAGCAGCCAAGTTAACTCGGATTCACCCCTCCACTTT,CASSQVNSDSPLHF
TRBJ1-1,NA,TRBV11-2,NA,TGTGCCAGCAGCTCCTGGGGGGGAGTGGGCAATTCTGATACTGAAGCTTTCTTT,CASSSWGGVGNSDTEAFF
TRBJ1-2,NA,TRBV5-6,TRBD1,TGTGCCAGCAGCTTGGGGTACAGGGGGTATGGCTACACCTTC,CASSLGYRGYGYTF
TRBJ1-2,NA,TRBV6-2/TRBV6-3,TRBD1,TGTGCCAGCAGTTCGCTTAGGGACAGGGGAAGAGGAGACTACACCTTC,CASSSLRDRGRGDYTF
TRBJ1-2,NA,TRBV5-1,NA,TGCGCCAGCAGCTTGTTAAGGCGGACAGCTTATGGCTACACCTTC,CASSLLRRTAYGYTF
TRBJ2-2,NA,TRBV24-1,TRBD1,TGTGCCACCAGTGACTACGGACAGGGGGCCGGCGGGGAGCTGTTTTTT,CATSDYGQGAGGELFF
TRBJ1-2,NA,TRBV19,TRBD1,TGTGCCAGTAGGGGACAGGGTGGAACAATCTATGGCTACACCTTC,CASRGQGGTIYGYTF
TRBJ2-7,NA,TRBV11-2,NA,TGTGCCAGCAGCCCTCGGTCAGGAGGGAGGACCTACGAGCAGTACTTC,CASSPRSGGRTYEQYF
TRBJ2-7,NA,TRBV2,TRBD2,TGTGCCAGCCTAGTAAGCCGGGAGGACCCTTACGAGCAGTACTTC,CASLVSREDPYEQYF
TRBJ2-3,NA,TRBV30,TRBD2,TGTGCCTGGACGTTAGCGGGGGGAGTTCAAGCGCGATATACGCAGTATTTT,CAWTLAGGVQARYTQYF
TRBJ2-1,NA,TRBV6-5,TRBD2,TGTGCCAGCAGATTACTAGCGGGAGGCTACAATGAGCAGTTCTTC,CASRLLAGGYNEQFF
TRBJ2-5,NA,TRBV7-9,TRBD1,TGTGCCAGCAGCACTCGCCCGGGACAGGGGTCTCAAGAGACCCAGTACTTC,CASSTRPGQGSQETQYF
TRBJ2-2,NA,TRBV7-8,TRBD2,TGTGCCAGCAGCCTTCGACTAGCGGGGGGGCCTAGGGAGCTGTTTTTT,CASSLRLAGGPRELFF
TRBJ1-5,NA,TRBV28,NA,TGTGCCAGCAGTGACAGGAATCATCAGCCCCAGCATTTT,CASSDRNHQPQHF
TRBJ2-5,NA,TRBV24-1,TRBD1,TGTGCCACCAGTGGTGGACAGGGGCATGGAGAGACCCAGTACTTC,CATSGGQGHGETQYF
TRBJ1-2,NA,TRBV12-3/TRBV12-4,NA,TGTGCCAGCAGTTTTGCCGGCTCCGGCTACACCTTC,CASSFAGSGYTF
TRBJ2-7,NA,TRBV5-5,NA,TGTGCCAGCAGCCCATTTCGAGGGAGAACCTCCGAGCAGTACTTC,CASSPFRGRTSEQYF
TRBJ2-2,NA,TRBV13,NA,TGTGCCAGCAGCTTAGAGGCTAGCGAGAACACCGGGGAGCTGTTTTTT,CASSLEASENTGELFF
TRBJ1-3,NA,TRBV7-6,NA,TGTGCCAGCAGCTTAGCGCTGGACCCTAGAAATCCAGGAAACACCATATATTTT,CASSLALDPRNPGNTIYF
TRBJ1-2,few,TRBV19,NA,TGTGCCAGTAGTACAGCACCCACCGCTAACTATGGCTACACCTTC,CASSTAPTANYGYTF
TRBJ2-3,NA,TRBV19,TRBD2,TGTGCCAGTAGTCAGACTAGCGGGACAACAGATACGCAGTATTTT,CASSQTSGTTDTQYF
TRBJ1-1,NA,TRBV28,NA,TGTGCCAGCAGTTTATCCCTTAGCACTGAAGCTTTCTTT,CASSLSLSTEAFF
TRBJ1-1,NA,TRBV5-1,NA,TGCGCCAGCAGCCGGGGAACAGTGGCCACTGAAGCTTTCTTT,CASSRGTVATEAFF
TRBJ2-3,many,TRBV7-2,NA,TGTGCCAGCAGCTTAGCGGGGGCCACAGATACGCAGTATTTT,CASSLAGATDTQYF
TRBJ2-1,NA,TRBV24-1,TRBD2,TGTGCCACCTCTCGGCGGGGGTACAATGAGCAGTTCTTC,CATSRRGYNEQFF
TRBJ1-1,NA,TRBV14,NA,TGTGCCAGCAGCCGTAGAGGTCCCCGTGAGGACACTGAAGCTTTCTTT,CASSRRGPREDTEAFF
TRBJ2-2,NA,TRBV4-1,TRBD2,TGCGCCAGCAGCCTAACCCGCGGGGCTAGCGGGGGGGCTAACACCGGGGAGCTGTTTTTT,CASSLTRGASGGANTGELFF
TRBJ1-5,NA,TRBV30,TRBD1,TGTGCCTGGAGTTCTCGGACAGGGGCATGGCAGCCCCAGCATTTT,CAWSSRTGAWQPQHF
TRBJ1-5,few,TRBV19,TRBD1,TGTGCCAGTAGCCCGCCGGGACAGCCCTTCAATCAGCCCCAGCATTTT,CASSPPGQPFNQPQHF
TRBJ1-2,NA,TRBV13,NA,TGTGCCAGCAGCTGGGATGGGGCGCAGGACTATGGCTACACCTTC,CASSWDGAQDYGYTF
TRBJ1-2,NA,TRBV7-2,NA,TGTGCCAGCAGCTTACGGAGCAGGTCTAACTATGGCTACACCTTC,CASSLRSRSNYGYTF
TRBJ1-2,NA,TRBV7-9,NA,TGTGCCAGCAGCTTAGGTGCTGCAGGTGGAGGCTACACCTTC,CASSLGAAGGGYTF